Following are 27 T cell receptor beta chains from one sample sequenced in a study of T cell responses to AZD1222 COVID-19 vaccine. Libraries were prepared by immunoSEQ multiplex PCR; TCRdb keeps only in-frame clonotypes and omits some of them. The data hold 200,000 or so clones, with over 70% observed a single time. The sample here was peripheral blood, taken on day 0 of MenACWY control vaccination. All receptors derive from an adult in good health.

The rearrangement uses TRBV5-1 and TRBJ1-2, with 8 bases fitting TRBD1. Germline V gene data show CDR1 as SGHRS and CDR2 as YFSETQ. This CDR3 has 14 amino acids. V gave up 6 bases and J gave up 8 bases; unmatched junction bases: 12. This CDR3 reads CASTLAGGGRGYTF. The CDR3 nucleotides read TGCGCCAGCACCTTAGCAGGGGGCGGTCGAGGCTACACCTTC.

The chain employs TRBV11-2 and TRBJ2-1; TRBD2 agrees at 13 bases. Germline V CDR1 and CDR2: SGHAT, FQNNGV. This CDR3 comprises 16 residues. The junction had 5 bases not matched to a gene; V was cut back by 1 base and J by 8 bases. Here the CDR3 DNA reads TGTGCCAGCAGCTTAGCCCGGACTAGCGGGAGAGATGAGCAGTTCTTC. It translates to CASSLARTSGRDEQFF.

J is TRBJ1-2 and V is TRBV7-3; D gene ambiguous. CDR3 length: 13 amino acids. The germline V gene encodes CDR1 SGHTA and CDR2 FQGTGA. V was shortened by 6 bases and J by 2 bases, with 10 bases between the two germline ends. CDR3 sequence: CASSEDGNYGYTF. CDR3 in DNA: TGTGCCAGCAGTGAAGACGGAAACTATGGCTACACCTTC.

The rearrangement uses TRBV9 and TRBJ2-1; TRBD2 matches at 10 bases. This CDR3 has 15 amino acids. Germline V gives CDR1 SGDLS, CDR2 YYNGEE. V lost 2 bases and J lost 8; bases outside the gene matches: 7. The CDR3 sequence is CASSVAPSGGYEQFF. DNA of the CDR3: TGTGCCAGCAGCGTTGCACCTAGCGGGGGTTATGAGCAGTTCTTC.

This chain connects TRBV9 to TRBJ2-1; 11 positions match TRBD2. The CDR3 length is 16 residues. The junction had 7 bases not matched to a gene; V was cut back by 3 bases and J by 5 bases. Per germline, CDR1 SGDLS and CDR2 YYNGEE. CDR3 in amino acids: CASSGTGTSGDNEQFF. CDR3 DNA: TGTGCCAGCAGCGGGACCGGGACTAGCGGAGACAATGAGCAGTTCTTC.

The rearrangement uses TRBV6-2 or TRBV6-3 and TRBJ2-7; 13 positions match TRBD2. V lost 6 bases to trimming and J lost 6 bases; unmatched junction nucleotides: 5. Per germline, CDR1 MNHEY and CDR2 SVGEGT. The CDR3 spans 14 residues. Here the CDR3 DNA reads TGTGCCAGCAGCCTACTAGCGGGAGGGGGCGAGCAGTACTTC. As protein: CASSLLAGGGEQYF.

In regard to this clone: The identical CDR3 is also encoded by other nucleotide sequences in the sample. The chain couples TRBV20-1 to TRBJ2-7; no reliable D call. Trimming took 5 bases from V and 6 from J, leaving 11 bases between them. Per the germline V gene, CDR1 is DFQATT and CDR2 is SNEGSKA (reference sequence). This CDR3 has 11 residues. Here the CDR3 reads CSASPLGEQYF. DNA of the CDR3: TGCAGTGCTTCCCCCCTGGGCGAGCAGTACTTC.

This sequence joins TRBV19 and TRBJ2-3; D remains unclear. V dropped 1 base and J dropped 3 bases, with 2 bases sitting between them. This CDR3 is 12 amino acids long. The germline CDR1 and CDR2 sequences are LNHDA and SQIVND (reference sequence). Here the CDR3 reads CASSIGTDTQYF. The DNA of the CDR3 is TGTGCCAGTAGTATAGGTACAGATACGCAGTATTTT.

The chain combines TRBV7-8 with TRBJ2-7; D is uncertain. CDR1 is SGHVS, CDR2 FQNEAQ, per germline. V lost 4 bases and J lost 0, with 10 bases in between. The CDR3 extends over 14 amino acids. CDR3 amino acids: CASSSVASSYEQYF. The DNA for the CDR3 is TGTGCCAGCAGCTCCGTGGCAAGCTCCTACGAGCAGTACTTC.

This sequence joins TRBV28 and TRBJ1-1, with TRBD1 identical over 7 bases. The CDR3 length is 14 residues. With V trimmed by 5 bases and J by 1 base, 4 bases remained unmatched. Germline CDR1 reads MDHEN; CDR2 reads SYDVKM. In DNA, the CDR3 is TGTGCCAGCAGTAACAGGGGTAGGAACACTGAAGCTTTCTTT. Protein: CASSNRGRNTEAFF. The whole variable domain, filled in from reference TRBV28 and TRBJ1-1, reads DVKVTQSSRYLVKRTGEKVFLECVQDMDHENMFWYRQDPGLGLRLIYFSYDVKMKEKGDIPEGYSVSREKKERFSLILESASTNQTSMYLCASSNRGRNTEAFFGQGTRLTVV.

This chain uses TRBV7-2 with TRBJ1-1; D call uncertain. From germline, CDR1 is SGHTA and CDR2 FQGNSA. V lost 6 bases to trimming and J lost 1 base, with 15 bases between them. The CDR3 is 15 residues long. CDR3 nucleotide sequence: TGTGCCAGCAGGCTACCACAGATTACGAACACTGAAGCTTTCTTT. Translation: CASRLPQITNTEAFF. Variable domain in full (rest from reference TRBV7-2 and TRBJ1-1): GAGVSQSPSNKVTEKGKDVELRCDPISGHTALYWYRQSLGQGLEFLIYFQGNSAPDKSGLPSDRFSAERTGGSVSTLTIQRTQQEDSAVYLCASRLPQITNTEAFFGQGTRLTVV.

This CDR3 reads CASSHPDRDYGYTF. CDR3 in DNA: TGTGCCAGCAGCCACCCGGACAGGGACTATGGCTACACCTTC. V is TRBV7-9 and J is TRBJ1-2, with TRBD1 matching 8 bases. From germline, CDR1 is SEHNR and CDR2 FQNEAQ (reference sequence). V lost 5 bases, J lost 3 bases, and 5 bases stayed unmatched. The CDR3 spans 14 residues.

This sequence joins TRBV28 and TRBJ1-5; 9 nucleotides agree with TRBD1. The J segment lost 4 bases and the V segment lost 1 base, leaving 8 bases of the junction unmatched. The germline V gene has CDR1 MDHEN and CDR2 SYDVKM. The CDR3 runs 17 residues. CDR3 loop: CASSLFALGQGNQPQHF. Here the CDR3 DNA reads TGTGCCAGCAGTTTATTCGCCCTGGGACAGGGAAATCAGCCCCAGCATTTT.

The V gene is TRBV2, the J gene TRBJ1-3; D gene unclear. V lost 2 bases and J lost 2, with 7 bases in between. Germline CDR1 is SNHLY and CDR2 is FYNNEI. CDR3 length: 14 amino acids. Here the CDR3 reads CASSEQATGNTIYF. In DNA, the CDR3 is TGTGCCAGCAGTGAACAAGCCACTGGAAACACCATATATTTT.

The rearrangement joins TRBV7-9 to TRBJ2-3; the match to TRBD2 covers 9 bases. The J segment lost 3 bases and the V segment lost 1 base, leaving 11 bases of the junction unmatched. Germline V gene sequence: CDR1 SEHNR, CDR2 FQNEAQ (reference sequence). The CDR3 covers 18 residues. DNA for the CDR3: TGTGCCAGCAGCTTAGGTCTAGCGGGATTACTTGGGACAGATACGCAGTATTTT. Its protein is CASSLGLAGLLGTDTQYF.

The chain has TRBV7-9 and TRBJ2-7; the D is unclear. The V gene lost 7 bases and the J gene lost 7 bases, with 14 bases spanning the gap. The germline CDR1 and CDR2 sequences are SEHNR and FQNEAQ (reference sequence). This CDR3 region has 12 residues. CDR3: CASTLQLGEQYF. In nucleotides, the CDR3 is TGTGCCAGCACTCTGCAGCTGGGGGAGCAGTACTTC.

The CDR3 sequence is CASSLGHNEQFF. DNA for the CDR3: TGTGCCAGCAGCTTAGGCCACAATGAGCAGTTCTTC. This sequence joins TRBV7-2 and TRBJ2-1; the D is unclear. The germline CDR1 and CDR2 sequences are SGHTA and FQGNSA. V was clipped by 1 base and J by 5 bases, with 3 bases between them. The CDR3 contains 12 residues.

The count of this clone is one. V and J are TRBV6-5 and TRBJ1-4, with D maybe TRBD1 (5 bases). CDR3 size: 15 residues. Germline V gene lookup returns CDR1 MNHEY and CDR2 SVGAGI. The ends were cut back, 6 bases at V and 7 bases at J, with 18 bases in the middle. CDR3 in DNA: TGTGCCAGCAGCTCCCCCGGGGGTTCGGGTGAAAAACTGTTTTTT. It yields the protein CASSSPGGSGEKLFF.

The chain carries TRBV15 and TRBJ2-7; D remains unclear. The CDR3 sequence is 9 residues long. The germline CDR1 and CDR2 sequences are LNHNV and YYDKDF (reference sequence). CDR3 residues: CATSRVIGV. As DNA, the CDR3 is TGTGCCACCAGCAGAGTGATCGGCGTC.

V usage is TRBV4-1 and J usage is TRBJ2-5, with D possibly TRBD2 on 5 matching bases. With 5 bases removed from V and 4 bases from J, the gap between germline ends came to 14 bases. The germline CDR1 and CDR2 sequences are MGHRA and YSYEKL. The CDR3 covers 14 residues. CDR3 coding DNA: TGCGCCAGCAGCGGACGGGATACCGGAGAGACCCAGTACTTC. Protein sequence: CASSGRDTGETQYF.

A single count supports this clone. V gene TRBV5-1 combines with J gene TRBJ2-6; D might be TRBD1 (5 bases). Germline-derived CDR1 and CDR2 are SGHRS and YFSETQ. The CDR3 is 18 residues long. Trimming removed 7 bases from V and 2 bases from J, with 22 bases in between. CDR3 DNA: TGCGCCAGCTCCTACTTTGGGATTGACAGCCCTGGGGCCAACGTCCTGACTTTC. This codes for CASSYFGIDSPGANVLTF.

CDR3 region: CASSFTGGPGETQYF. The DNA for the CDR3 is TGTGCCAGCAGCTTTACGGGAGGGCCGGGGGAGACCCAGTACTTC. The chain has TRBV7-3 and TRBJ2-5; TRBD2 aligns across 8 bases. Trimming removed 3 bases from V and 5 bases from J; junction bases left unmatched: 8. This CDR3 region has 15 residues. Germline assignment: CDR1 SGHTA and CDR2 FQGTGA.

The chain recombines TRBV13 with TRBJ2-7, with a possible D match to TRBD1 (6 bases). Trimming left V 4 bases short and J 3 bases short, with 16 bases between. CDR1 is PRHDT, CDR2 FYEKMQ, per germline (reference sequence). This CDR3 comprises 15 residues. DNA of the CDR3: TGTGCCAGCAGCTCCTCCGGGACAACGATCTACGAGCAGTACTTC. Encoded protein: CASSSSGTTIYEQYF. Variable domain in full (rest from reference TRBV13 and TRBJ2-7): AAGVIQSPRHLIKEKRETATLKCYPIPRHDTVYWYQQGPGQDPQFLISFYEKMQSDKGSIPDRFSAQQFSDYHSELNMSSLELGDSALYFCASSSSGTTIYEQYFGPGTRLTVT.

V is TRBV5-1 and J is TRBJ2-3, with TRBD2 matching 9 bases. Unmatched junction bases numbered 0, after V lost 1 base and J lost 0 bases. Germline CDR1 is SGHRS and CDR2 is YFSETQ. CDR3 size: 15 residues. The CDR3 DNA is TGCGCCAGCAGCTTGACTAGCGGGAGCACAGATACGCAGTATTTT. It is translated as CASSLTSGSTDTQYF.

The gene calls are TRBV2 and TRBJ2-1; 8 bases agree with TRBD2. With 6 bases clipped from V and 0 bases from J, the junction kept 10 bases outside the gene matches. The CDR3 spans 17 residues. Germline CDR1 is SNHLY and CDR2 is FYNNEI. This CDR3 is CASSFPPGTSSYNEQFF. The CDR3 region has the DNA TGTGCCAGCAGCTTCCCCCCCGGGACTAGCTCCTACAATGAGCAGTTCTTC.

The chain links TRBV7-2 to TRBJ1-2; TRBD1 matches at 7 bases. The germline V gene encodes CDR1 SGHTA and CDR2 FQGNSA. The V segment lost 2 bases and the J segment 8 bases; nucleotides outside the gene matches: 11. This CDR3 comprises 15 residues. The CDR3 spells CASSLRRTGVSGYTF. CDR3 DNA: TGTGCCAGCAGCTTAAGGCGGACAGGAGTAAGCGGCTACACCTTC.

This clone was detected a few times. The CDR3 loop is CASSLRQSKNSPLHF. The CDR3 DNA reads TGTGCCAGCAGTCTCCGGCAGTCCAAGAATTCACCCCTCCACTTT. The J gene is TRBJ1-6, the V gene TRBV27, with D hard to call. Germline V gene sequence: CDR1 MNHEY, CDR2 SMNVEV (reference sequence). V was pared by 5 bases and J by 7 bases, with 15 bases between. The CDR3 consists of 15 residues.